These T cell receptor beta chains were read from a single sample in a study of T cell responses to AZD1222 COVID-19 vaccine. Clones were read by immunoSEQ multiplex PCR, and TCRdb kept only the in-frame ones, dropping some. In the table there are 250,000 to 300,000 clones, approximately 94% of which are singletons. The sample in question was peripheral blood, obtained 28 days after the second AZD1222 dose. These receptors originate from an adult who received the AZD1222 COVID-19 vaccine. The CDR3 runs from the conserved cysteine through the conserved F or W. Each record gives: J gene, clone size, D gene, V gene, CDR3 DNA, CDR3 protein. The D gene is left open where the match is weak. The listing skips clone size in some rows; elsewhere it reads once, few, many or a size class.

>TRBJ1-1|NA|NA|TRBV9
TGTGCCAGCAGCCCGTACCCCAAAGGGAACACTGAAGCTTTCTTT
CASSPYPKGNTEAFF
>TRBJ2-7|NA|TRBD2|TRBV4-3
TGCGCCAGCAGCCAGGACCTAGCGGGAGGTTTATACGAGCAGTACTTC
CASSQDLAGGLYEQYF
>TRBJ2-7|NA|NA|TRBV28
TGTGCCAGCAGGGATCAGACCCCCTACGAGCAGTACTTC
CASRDQTPYEQYF
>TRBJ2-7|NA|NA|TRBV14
TGTGCCAGCAGCCCTCCGACAGGTCCTAGGCAGTACTTC
CASSPPTGPRQYF
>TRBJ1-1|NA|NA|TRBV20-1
TGCAGTGCTAGTGAGCCGAACACTGAAGCTTTCTTT
CSASEPNTEAFF
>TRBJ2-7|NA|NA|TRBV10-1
TGCGCCAGCAGCCGGGACCTCGGCTCCTACGAGCAGTACTTC
CASSRDLGSYEQYF
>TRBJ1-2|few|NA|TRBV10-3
TGTGCCATCAGTGAGTCGGGGGTATCGGGCTACACCTTC
CAISESGVSGYTF
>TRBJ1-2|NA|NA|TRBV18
TGTGCCAGCTCACCGAGAGTTGGAGAAGCTAACTATGGCTACACCTTC
CASSPRVGEANYGYTF
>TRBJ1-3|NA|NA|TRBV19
TGTGCCAGTAGTCCCCGGGTCGCGGAGGGAATCACCATATATTTT
CASSPRVAEGITIYF
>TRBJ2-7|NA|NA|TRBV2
TGTGCCAGCCAGACTAGTGTGTACGAGCAGTACTTC
CASQTSVYEQYF
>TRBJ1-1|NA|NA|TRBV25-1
TGTGCCAGCCAAGACTACGCAAGGGGCTTTGAAGCTTTCTTT
CASQDYARGFEAFF
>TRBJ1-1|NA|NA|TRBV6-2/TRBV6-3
TGTGCCAGCAGTTACACGTCCGCCACTGAAGCTTTCTTT
CASSYTSATEAFF
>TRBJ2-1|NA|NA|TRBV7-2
TGTGCCAGTACAGGGTTCAGCGGCGGCTCCTACAATGAGCAGTTCTTC
CASTGFSGGSYNEQFF
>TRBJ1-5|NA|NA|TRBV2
TGTGCCAGCAGTCGGACAGATAGCAATCAGCCCCAGCATTTT
CASSRTDSNQPQHF
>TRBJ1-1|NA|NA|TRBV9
TGTGCCAGCAGCGGGACCGCTTCTGAAGCTTTCTTT
CASSGTASEAFF
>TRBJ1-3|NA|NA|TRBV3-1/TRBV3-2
TGTGCCAGCAGCCAAGAAGGGGCTGGTACCATATATTTT
CASSQEGAGTIYF
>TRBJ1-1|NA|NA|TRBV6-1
TGTGCCAGCAGTGGGGGGACGGGGAGGGCCGACACTGAAGCTTTCTTT
CASSGGTGRADTEAFF
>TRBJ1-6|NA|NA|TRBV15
TGTGCCACCGGACAGTTCTATAATTCACCCCTCCACTTT
CATGQFYNSPLHF
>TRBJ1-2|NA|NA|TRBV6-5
TGTGCCAGCAGACCCGGTGGCAGTCACTATGGCTACACCTTC
CASRPGGSHYGYTF
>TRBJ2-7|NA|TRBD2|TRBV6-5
TGTGCCAGCAGTCTGACTAGCGGGTATTCCTACGAGCAGTACTTC
CASSLTSGYSYEQYF
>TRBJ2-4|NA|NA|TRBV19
TGTGCCAGTAAGATGGGAGATAGGGACATTCAGTACTTC
CASKMGDRDIQYF
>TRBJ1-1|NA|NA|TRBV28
TGTGCCAGCAGTCTTGGGCCCACCCCAGCTTTCTTT
CASSLGPTPAFF
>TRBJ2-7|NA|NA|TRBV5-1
TGCGCCAGCAGCTTGGCTTACGAGCAGTACTTC
CASSLAYEQYF
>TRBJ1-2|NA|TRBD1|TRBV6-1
TGTGCCAGCAGTGATCTAGACAGGGCCAAGGCAATGGGCTATGGCTACACCTTC
CASSDLDRAKAMGYGYTF
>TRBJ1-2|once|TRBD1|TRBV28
TGTGCCAGCAGTTTATCCGACAGGGGGTCGGGCTACACCTTC
CASSLSDRGSGYTF
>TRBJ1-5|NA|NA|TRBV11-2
TGTGCCAGCAGCCCAGGGTATTCGGATCAGCCCCAGCATTTT
CASSPGYSDQPQHF
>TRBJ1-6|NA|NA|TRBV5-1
TGCGCCAGCAGCTTGGCCGGTAATCAAGGCCCTTCACCCCTCCACTTT
CASSLAGNQGPSPLHF
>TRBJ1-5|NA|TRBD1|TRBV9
TGTGCCAGCAGCCCAGCTCAGGGGGGACAGCCCCAGCATTTT
CASSPAQGGQPQHF
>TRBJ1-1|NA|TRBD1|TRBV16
TGTGCCAGCAGCCCGCTGACAGGGGAACTACAAGCTTTCTTT
CASSPLTGELQAFF
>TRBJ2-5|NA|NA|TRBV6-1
TGTGCCAGCAGTGAAGGGACTGATCAAGAGACCCAGTACTTC
CASSEGTDQETQYF
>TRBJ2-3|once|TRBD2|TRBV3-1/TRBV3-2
TGTGCCAGCAGCCAAGGACTAGCTCGAGATACGCAGTATTTT
CASSQGLARDTQYF
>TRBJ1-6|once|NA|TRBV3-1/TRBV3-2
TGTGCCAGCAGCCAAGTCGGGGGTAAGAATTCACCCCTCCACTTT
CASSQVGGKNSPLHF
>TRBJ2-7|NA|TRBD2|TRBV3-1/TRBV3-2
TGTGCCAGCAGCCTCTCTCTAGCGGGGGGGCAAGAGCAGTACTTC
CASSLSLAGGQEQYF
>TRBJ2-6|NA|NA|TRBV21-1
TGTGCCAGCAGCTTACCAGACTTTTCTGGGGCCAACGTCCTGACTTTC
CASSLPDFSGANVLTF
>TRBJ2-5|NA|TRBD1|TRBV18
TGTGCCAGCTCAGTCCAGGGGGCTCAAGAGACCCAGTACTTC
CASSVQGAQETQYF
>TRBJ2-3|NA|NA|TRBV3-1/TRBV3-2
TGTGCCAGCAGCCACCCTGGGGGGGCCAGTCGAACAGATACGCAGTATTTT
CASSHPGGASRTDTQYF
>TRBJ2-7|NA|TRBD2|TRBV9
TGTGCCAGCAGCGTAGGCGGGGGAAACTCCTACGAGCAGTACTTC
CASSVGGGNSYEQYF
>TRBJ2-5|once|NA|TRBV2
TGTGCCAGCAGGCCACGACCAGGGGAGACCCAGTACTTC
CASRPRPGETQYF
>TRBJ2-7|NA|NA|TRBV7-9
TGTGCCAGCAGCTTAGGCCTCGGAGGGCCGAACTACGAGCAGTACTTC
CASSLGLGGPNYEQYF
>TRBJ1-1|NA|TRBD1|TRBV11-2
TGTGCCAGCAGCGTACAGGGGCGTGAAGCTTTCTTT
CASSVQGREAFF
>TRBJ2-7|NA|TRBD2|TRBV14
TGTGCCAGCAGCTGGTCTAGCGGGTACGAGCAGTACTTC
CASSWSSGYEQYF
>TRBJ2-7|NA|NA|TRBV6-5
TGTGCCAGCAGCCCCGACTACGTCGGGACGAAGCAGTACTTC
CASSPDYVGTKQYF
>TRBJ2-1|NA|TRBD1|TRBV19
TGTGCCAGTAGAGGGACTTTTGGACAGGGGTACAATGAGCAGTTCTTC
CASRGTFGQGYNEQFF
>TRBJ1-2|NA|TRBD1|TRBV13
TGTGCCAGCAGCCTTAACAGGGGGCTTGGCTACACCTTC
CASSLNRGLGYTF